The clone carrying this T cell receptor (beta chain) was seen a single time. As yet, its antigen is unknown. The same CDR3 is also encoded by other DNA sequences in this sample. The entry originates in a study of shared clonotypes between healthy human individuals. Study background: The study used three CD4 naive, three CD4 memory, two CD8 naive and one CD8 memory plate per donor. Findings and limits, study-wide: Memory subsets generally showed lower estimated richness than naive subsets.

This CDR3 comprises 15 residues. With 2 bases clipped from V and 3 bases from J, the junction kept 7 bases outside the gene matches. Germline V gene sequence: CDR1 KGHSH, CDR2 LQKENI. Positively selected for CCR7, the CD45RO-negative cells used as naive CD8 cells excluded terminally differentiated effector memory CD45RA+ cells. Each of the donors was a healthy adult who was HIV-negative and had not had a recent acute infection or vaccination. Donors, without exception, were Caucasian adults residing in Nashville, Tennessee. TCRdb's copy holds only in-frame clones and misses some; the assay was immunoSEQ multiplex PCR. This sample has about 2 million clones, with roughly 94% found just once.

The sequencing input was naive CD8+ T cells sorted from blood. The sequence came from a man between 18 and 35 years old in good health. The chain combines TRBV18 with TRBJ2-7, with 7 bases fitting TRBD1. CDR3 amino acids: CASSPVRDSSYEQYF. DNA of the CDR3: TGTGCCAGCTCACCAGTGAGGGACAGCAGCTACGAGCAGTACTTC.